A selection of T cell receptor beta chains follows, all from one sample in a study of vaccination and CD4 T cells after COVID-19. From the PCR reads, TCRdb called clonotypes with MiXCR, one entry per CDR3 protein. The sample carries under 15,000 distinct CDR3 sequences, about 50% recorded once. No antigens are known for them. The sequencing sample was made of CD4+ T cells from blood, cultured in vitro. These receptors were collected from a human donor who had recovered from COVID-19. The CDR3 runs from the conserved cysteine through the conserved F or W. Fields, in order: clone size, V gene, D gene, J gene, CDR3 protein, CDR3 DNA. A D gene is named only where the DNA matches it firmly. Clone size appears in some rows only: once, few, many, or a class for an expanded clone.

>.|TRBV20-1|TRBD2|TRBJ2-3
CSAASSGGSTDTQYF
TGCAGTGCTGCCTCCTCGGGGGGGAGCACAGATACGCAGTATTTT
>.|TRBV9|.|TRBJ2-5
CASSVAPGSGQETQYF
TGTGCCAGCAGCGTAGCTCCAGGGTCGGGCCAAGAGACCCAGTACTTC
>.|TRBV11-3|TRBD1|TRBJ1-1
CASSQDRGAEAFF
TGTGCCAGCAGCCAAGACAGGGGCGCTGAAGCTTTCTTT
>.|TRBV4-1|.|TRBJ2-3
CASSQGFRTDTQYF
TGCGCCAGCAGCCAAGGGTTCCGCACAGATACGCAGTATTTT
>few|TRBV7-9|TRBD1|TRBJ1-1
CASRTGGRGGTEAFF
TGTGCCAGCAGAACAGGGGGCAGGGGAGGGACTGAAGCTTTCTTT
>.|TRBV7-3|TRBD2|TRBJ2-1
CASSPHLAGGPVMFF
TGTGCCAGCAGCCCTCACCTAGCGGGAGGGCCTGTAATGTTCTTC
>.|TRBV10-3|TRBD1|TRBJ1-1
CAISELGTGDTEAFF
TGTGCCATCAGTGAATTGGGGACAGGGGACACTGAAGCTTTCTTT
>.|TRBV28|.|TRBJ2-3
CASSLYGIDTQYF
TGTGCCAGCAGCTTGTACGGGATAGATACGCAGTATTTT
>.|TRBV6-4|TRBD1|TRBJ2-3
CASSRTGLTLGTDTQYF
TGTGCCAGCAGTCGGACAGGACTGACTTTGGGCACAGATACGCAGTATTTT
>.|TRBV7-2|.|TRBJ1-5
CASSLGPDQPQHF
TGTGCCAGCAGCTTAGGGCCCGATCAGCCCCAGCATTTT
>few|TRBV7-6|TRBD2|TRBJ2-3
CASSSAGLAGGADTQYF
TGTGCCAGCAGCTCAGCCGGACTAGCGGGGGGGGCAGATACGCAGTATTTT
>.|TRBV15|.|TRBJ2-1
CATSRDMGRDEQFF
TGTGCCACCAGCAGAGATATGGGGCGCGATGAGCAGTTCTTC
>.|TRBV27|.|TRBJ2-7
CASSAFAGKPYEQYF
TGTGCCAGCAGTGCCTTCGCCGGGAAGCCCTACGAGCAGTACTTC
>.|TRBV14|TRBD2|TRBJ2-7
CASTPKHLAGGPYEQYF
TGTGCCAGCACCCCAAAACACTTAGCGGGAGGGCCCTACGAGCAGTACTTC
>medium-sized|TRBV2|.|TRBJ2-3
CASSEYRVLADTQYF
TGTGCCAGCAGTGAGTACAGGGTACTGGCAGATACGCAGTATTTT
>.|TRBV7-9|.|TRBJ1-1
CASSSEGGTEAFF
TGTGCCAGCAGCTCGGAGGGGGGCACTGAAGCTTTCTTT
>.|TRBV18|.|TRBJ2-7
CATSGQGEHEQYF
TGTGCCACCTCTGGGCAGGGCGAACACGAGCAGTACTTC
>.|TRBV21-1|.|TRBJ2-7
CASSKCPSGDSYEQYF
TGTGCCAGCAGCAAGTGTCCGAGCGGGGACTCCTACGAGCAGTACTTC
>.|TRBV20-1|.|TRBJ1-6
CSARRDADSPLHF
TGCAGTGCTAGGAGGGACGCGGATTCACCCCTCCACTTT
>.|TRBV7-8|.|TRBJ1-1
CASSSAGAVVTEAFF
TGTGCCAGCAGCTCCGCCGGGGCCGTGGTAACTGAAGCTTTCTTT
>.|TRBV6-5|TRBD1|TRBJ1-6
CASSSDRANSPLHF
TGTGCCAGCAGTTCGGACAGGGCTAATTCACCCCTCCACTTT
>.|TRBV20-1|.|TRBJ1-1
CSASFTGGIAEAFF
TGCAGTGCTAGCTTTACTGGGGGAATCGCTGAAGCTTTCTTT
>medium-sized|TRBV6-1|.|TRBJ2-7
CASRQMGDYEQYF
TGTGCCAGCAGACAGATGGGGGACTACGAGCAGTACTTC
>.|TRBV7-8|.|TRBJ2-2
CAGRGGAGELFF
TGTGCCGGCCGAGGGGGAGCCGGGGAGCTGTTTTTT
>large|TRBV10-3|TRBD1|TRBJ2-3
CAISERQGKQGITDTQYF
TGTGCCATCAGTGAGCGACAGGGAAAGCAGGGAATAACAGATACGCAGTATTTT
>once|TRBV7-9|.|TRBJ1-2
CASSPGPYGYTF
TGTGCCAGCAGCCCCGGTCCGTATGGTTACACCTTC
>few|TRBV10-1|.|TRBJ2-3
CASSRDFTDTQYF
TGCGCCAGCAGTAGGGACTTCACAGATACGCAGTATTTT
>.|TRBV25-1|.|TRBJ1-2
CASSPQGVSYTF
TGTGCCAGCAGTCCACAGGGAGTGAGCTACACCTTC
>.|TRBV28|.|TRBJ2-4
CASSPRGALSKNIQYF
TGTGCCAGCAGCCCCCGGGGGGCACTTTCCAAAAACATTCAGTACTTC
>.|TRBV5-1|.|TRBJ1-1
CASSLDGANTEAFF
TGCGCCAGCAGCTTGGATGGGGCGAACACTGAAGCTTTCTTT
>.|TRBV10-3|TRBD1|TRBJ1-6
CAISRDRDSPLHF
TGTGCCATCAGTCGGGACAGGGATTCACCCCTCCACTTT
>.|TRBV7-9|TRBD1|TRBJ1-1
CASSPDRADTEAFF
TGTGCCAGCAGCCCCGACAGGGCGGACACTGAAGCTTTCTTT
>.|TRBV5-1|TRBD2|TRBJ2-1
CASSTVAGTGYNEQFF
TGCGCCAGCAGCACAGTAGCGGGGACGGGCTACAATGAGCAGTTCTTC
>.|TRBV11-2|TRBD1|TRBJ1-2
CASSTSLQGFLYDYTF
TGTGCCAGCAGCACCTCCCTACAGGGGTTCCTTTACGACTACACCTTC
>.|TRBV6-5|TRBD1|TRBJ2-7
CASSYSTGTGGYEQYF
TGTGCCAGCAGTTACTCTACCGGGACAGGGGGCTACGAGCAGTACTTC
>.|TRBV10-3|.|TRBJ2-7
CAISVGQSYEQYF
TGTGCCATCAGTGTTGGGCAATCCTACGAGCAGTACTTC
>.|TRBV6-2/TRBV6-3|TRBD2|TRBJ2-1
CASSYSSGGNEQFF
TGTGCCAGCAGTTACTCTAGCGGGGGAAATGAGCAGTTCTTC
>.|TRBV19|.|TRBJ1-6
CASTRAPGHYNSPLHF
TGTGCCAGTACTCGCGCTCCGGGACATTATAATTCACCCCTCCACTTT
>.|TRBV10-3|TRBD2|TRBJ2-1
CAIRDSSGGNNEQFF
TGTGCCATCAGGGACTCTAGCGGGGGTAACAATGAGCAGTTCTTC
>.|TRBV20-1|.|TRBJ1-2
CSAIPLGGPGNYGYTF
TGCAGTGCTATCCCTCTCGGGGGACCCGGCAACTATGGCTACACCTTC
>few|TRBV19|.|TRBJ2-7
CASSIGDFRSGEQYF
TGTGCCAGTAGTATTGGGGACTTCCGTTCTGGCGAGCAGTACTTC